This T cell receptor beta chain originates from a study of Graves' ophthalmopathy and Graves' hyperthyroidism (dated by TCRdb to 2016 to 2019). Background for the entire study: Peripheral blood was collected at initial diagnosis, before any treatment. The study used TCR beta repertoire signatures to distinguish Graves' ophthalmopathy from Graves' hyperthyroidism and to predict progression to ophthalmopathy. In total, approximately 140 blood samples were TCR-sequenced: 40 to 45 ophthalmopathy, 75 hyperthyroidism and approximately 17 hyperthyroidism-to-ophthalmopathy patients. To explore V-J signatures that separate ophthalmopathy from hyperthyroidism, a discovery set of approximately 100 patients was enrolled, consisting of 40 to 45 with ophthalmopathy and some 59 with stable hyperthyroidism. An independent validation cohort comprised roughly 20 hyperthyroidism patients and about 16 patients who later progressed from hyperthyroidism to ophthalmopathy. In five to seven hyperthyroidism patients, T-cell repertoires of thyroid tissue and blood were compared. After sampling, hyperthyroidism patients received methimazole starting at 30 mg daily, and ophthalmopathy patients received high-dose intravenous methylprednisolone.

Beyond this particular receptor, the publication reports: Sample size was not statistically predetermined, and group allocation was not concealed from the investigators. In validation, the model predicted ophthalmopathy progression with 55% to 71% sensitivity and roughly 72% specificity; approximately 12 predicted patients were CT-confirmed with GO in a median of 6.5 months. In cross-validation, the 13-signature model distinguished ophthalmopathy from stable hyperthyroidism with 85% to 90% sensitivity and around 82% specificity, and in the test set the corresponding values were approximately 80% and 68%. Most expanded thyroid clonotypes with a frequency above 0.001 also appeared in blood, which suggests that blood repertoires may reflect the immune response in the thyroid.

Between the V and J ends, shortened by 6 bases and 6 bases respectively, the junction contains 12 bases. CDR1 SGDLS and CDR2 YYNGEE are derived from the germline V gene. CDR3 length: 13 amino acids, cysteine to phenylalanine. Left in the record is the CDR3 DNA by itself, 39 bases read in frame from the first base. For repertoire sequencing, the TCR beta CDR3 regions were amplified from RNA transcripts. The first round was an RT-PCR using HTBI primers with the Qiagen OneStep RT-PCR kit, and this first round was followed by a second-round multiplex PCR, then size selection and purification. Sequencing of the libraries was carried out on an Illumina HiSeq2000 in paired-end mode with 100 bp reads. Turning to the authors' computational methods: SOAPnuke was used to process the reads, removing any read that contained adapters or uncalled bases, had a mean Phred below 15, or lacked an exact match to the constant primer or identifier. COPE v1.2.5 was used to merge high-quality paired reads. Unique nucleotide sequences were defined as clonotypes and aligned to IMGT TRB V, D and J references using MiTCR v1.1. Analysis was restricted to V-J combinations with a frequency above 0.0001, which covered over 98% of repertoires. A TCR clonal expansion and chaos score per V-J combination was defined as the ratio of F50 clonal expansion to chaos observed in the TCRdist matrix. Welch's t-statistics and random forest were used to narrow the features down to around 13 V-J combinations, which were then fed into a naive Bayes classifier. Thyroid-blood repertoire similarity was quantified with the Morisita-Horn index. The public reads were reprocessed in TCRdb via fastp at Q25 and MiXCR, keeping in-frame beta chains. Here each entry gathers all rows of one CDR3 protein and keeps the most common genes and DNA. The V and J calls and clone size are TCRdb's, not the authors'. This sample has about 370,000 distinct CDR3 sequences in its table, and 15% to 20% of those were observed once. The ten largest clonotypes hold roughly 2.4% of the sample.

Hyperthyroidism was defined as stable when no progression to ophthalmopathy occurred within 18 months of follow-up. The hyperthyroidism patients were 18 to 65 years old and newly diagnosed, with a disease duration of less than 2 months. Anyone with other autoimmune diseases, uncontrolled infections, pregnancy or lactation was excluded from the study. Clinical symptoms, serum thyroxine, TRAb, thyroid ultrasound and orbital computed tomography were used for diagnosis. Using Ficoll-Paque density gradient centrifugation, PBMCs were isolated from 9.5 to 10 ml of fresh peripheral blood. Trizol reagent was used to extract the total RNA, and its quality was then checked on an Agilent 2100 Bioanalyzer. As for this clonotype: Its specific antigen is unknown. Base qualities are not at hand, and no much larger clone is one base apart.

The source material was peripheral blood. This chain is built from TRBV9 and TRBJ2-2; no D gene can be assigned with confidence. This receptor was identified in an adult woman with stable Graves' hyperthyroidism. The CDR3 has the sequence CASTRASPGELFF. The DNA reads as follows: TGTGCCAGCACCAGAGCTAGTCCCGGGGAGCTGTTTTTT.